This note documents a single TCR beta chain sequence. What it binds is not known. A J-beta primer mix and a sample-barcoded 5' primer were used in a second PCR of about 6 to 12 cycles. TCRdb re-derived calls from the 5' RACE reads in MiXCR, one entry per CDR3 protein. Here the sample spans some 700,000 distinct CDR3 sequences, roughly 45% being singletons. The sample is drawn from a study of blood T cells in healthy people across ages. Study-wide results and limits: A greater number of naive CD4+ cells and higher diversity distinguished long-lived donors from aged donors.

This CDR3 has 17 residues. The V and J ends lost 3 bases and 0 bases respectively, with 15 bases between them. The germline V gene encodes CDR1 MNHEY and CDR2 SMNVEV (reference sequence). Researchers collected roughly 9.8 milliliters of peripheral blood from every single donor. The source of this sequence is a woman between 55 and 75 years old in good health. This rearrangement joins TRBV27 to TRBJ2-1; D remains ambiguous. The sequencing input was blood. The CDR3 protein is CASSFLVGVSSYNEQFF. The CDR3 nucleotides are TGTGCCAGCAGTTTCCTCGTCGGCGTGAGCTCCTACAATGAGCAGTTCTTC.